A selection of T cell receptor beta chains follows, all from one sample in a study of CXCR3-negative and CXCR3-positive naive CD8 T cells. TCRdb reprocessed the 5' RACE reads and stores each CDR3 protein as one record, lacking DNA. The sample has about 98,000 distinct CDR3 sequences; the top ten hold approximately 1%. The sample was naive CXCR3+ CD8+ T cells from blood. All receptors come from a human donor in good health. Some clones in this sample may be carry-over from other donors' samples. The CDR3 runs from the conserved cysteine through the conserved F or W.

TRBV20-1	TRBJ1-2	CSAPGEDDYGYTF
TRBV13	TRBJ2-7	CASTPRGSGYEQYF
TRBV3-1	TRBJ1-2	CASSQPATDRANYGYTF
TRBV27	TRBJ1-2	CASSTRGQGNYGYTF
TRBV9	TRBJ1-2	CASSVYSSGGQGSPLTF
TRBV4-2	TRBJ2-7	CASSQEGVAYEQYF
TRBV4-1	TRBJ2-7	CASSIYLCSVSQGAFYEQYF
TRBV18	TRBJ2-2	CASPRRGPYPNTGELFF
TRBV29-1	TRBJ1-2	CSVEVGQGRTLYGYTF
TRBV9	TRBJ2-3	CASSSWATDTQYF
TRBV20-1	TRBJ2-7	CSATLPGPRDYEQYF
TRBV27	TRBJ2-7	CASSLAGGPRYEQYF
TRBV10-3	TRBJ2-7	CAISEEHLYEQYF
TRBV2	TRBJ2-1	CASSDESSSYNEQFF
TRBV7-9	TRBJ2-2	CASSLYMAGTTTGELFF
TRBV29-1	TRBJ2-5	CSVEVTSGGEETQYF
TRBV4-1	TRBJ1-1	CASSRTGTGGTEAFF
TRBV27	TRBJ2-1	CASSPRLDHEQFF
TRBV7-9	TRBJ1-1	CASSFRAQHLSPEAFF
TRBV3-1	TRBJ2-1	CASSRSFHEQFF
TRBV7-6	TRBJ2-7	CASSPKGYEQYF
TRBV7-9	TRBJ2-3	CASSSPRAPGKDTQYF
TRBV6-2/TRBV6-3	TRBJ2-2	CASSSGGLNTGELFF
TRBV28	TRBJ2-2	CASSLRQNTGELFF
TRBV7-9	TRBJ2-5	CASGTSGTLQETQYF
TRBV6-2/TRBV6-3	TRBJ1-2	CASCRREDYGYTF
TRBV7-2	TRBJ2-1	CASSLDAGGRNEQFF
TRBV19	TRBJ1-4	CASKDSPTNEKLFF
TRBV7-8	TRBJ2-7	CASSLGDSPEQYF
TRBV18	TRBJ2-2	CASSPYWTGVAGELFF
TRBV9	TRBJ2-2	CASSAGPNTGELFF